This T cell receptor beta chain was observed in a study of T cell responses to AZD1222 COVID-19 vaccine. The repertoire was sequenced with immunoSEQ multiplex PCR; TCRdb's copy has only in-frame clones and lacks some. The sample has some 130,000 clones, over 85% seen once. CDR3 size: 13 residues. The V gene lost 0 bases and the J gene lost 4 bases, with 5 bases spanning the gap. Germline loops: CDR1 SGHDN, CDR2 FVKESK. The chain couples TRBV14 to TRBJ2-3; unclear D gene. Source: peripheral blood, taken 28 days after the second AZD1222 dose. The receptor comes from an adult who received the AZD1222 COVID-19 vaccine. This CDR3 is CASSQDVSDTQYF. The CDR3 nucleotides read TGTGCCAGCAGCCAAGATGTTTCAGATACGCAGTATTTT. Full variable domain (rest looked up from reference TRBV14 and TRBJ2-3): EAGVTQFPSHSVIEKGQTVTLRCDPISGHDNLYWYRRVMGKEIKFLLHFVKESKQDESGMPNNRFLAERTGGTYSTLKVQPAELEDSGVYFCASSQDVSDTQYFGPGTRLTVL.